This entry features one T cell receptor (beta chain) sequence. The antigen remains undetermined. The sample originates from a study of beta chain features in type 1 diabetes. Germline lookup yields CDR1 KGHSH and CDR2 LQKENI. CDR3 length equals 14 residues. Trimming removed 2 bases from V and 7 bases from J, with 14 bases in between. Expressed TCRB transcripts were sequenced, since all the RNA that had been isolated was reverse transcribed. Clones were read by immunoSEQ multiplex PCR, and TCRdb kept only the in-frame ones, dropping some. Of about 130,000 clones listed, 9% are singletons. Study findings and constraints: Type 1 diabetes patients had fewer VDJ junction insertions and more deletions. Patients with Type 1 diabetes showed moderately but significantly shorter TCRB CDR3s in all four CD4+ subsets.

The specimen was central memory CD4+ T cells from blood. The TCR originated in a man aged 30 to 45 with type 1 diabetes. The V call is TRBV18, the J call TRBJ1-1; no definite D call. The CDR3 here is CASSPSSPADEAFF. In DNA, the CDR3 is TGTGCCAGCTCACCAAGTAGTCCGGCGGATGAAGCTTTCTTT.